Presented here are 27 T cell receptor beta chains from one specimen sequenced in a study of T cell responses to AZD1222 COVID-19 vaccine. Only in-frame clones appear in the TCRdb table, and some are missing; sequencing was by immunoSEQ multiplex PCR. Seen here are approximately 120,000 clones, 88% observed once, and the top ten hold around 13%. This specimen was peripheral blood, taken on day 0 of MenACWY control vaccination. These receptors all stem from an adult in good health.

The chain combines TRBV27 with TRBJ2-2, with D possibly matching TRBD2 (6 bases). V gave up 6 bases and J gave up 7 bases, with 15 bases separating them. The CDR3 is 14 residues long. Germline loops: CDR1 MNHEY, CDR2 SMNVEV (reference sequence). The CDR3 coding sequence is TGTGCCAGCAGATTACGGGGGATTGACGGGGAGCTGTTTTTT. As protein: CASRLRGIDGELFF.

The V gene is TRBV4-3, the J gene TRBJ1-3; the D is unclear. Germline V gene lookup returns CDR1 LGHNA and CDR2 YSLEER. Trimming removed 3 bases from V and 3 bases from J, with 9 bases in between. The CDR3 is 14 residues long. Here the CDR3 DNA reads TGCGCCAGCAGCCAGGGCCCCGTTGGAAACACCATATATTTT. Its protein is CASSQGPVGNTIYF.

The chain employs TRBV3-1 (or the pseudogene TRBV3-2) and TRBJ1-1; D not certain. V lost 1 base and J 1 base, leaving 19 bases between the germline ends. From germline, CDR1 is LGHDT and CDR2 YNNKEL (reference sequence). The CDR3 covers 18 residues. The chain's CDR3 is CASSQASGIGSQNTEAFF. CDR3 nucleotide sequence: TGTGCCAGCAGCCAAGCATCGGGAATTGGCAGCCAGAACACTGAAGCTTTCTTT.

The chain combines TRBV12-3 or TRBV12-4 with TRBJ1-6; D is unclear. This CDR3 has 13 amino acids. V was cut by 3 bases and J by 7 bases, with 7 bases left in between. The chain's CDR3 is CASSFGLNSPLHF. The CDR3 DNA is TGTGCCAGCAGTTTTGGATTAAATTCACCCCTCCACTTT.

The CDR3 is CASSPLGTNTEAFF. The CDR3, as DNA: TGTGCCAGCTCACCATTAGGGACGAACACTGAAGCTTTCTTT. The chain links TRBV18 to TRBJ1-1, with D possibly being TRBD1 (5 bases). The CDR3 loop spans 14 amino acids. Germline CDR1 reads KGHSH; CDR2 reads LQKENI. V lost 2 bases to trimming and J lost 1 base, with 8 bases between them.

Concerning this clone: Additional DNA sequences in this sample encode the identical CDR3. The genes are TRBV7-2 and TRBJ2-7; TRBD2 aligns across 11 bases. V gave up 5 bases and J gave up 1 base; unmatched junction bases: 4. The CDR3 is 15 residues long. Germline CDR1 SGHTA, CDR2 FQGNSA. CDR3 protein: CASSLGTSGSYEQYF. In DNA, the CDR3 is TGTGCCAGCAGCCTCGGGACTAGCGGTTCCTACGAGCAGTACTTC.

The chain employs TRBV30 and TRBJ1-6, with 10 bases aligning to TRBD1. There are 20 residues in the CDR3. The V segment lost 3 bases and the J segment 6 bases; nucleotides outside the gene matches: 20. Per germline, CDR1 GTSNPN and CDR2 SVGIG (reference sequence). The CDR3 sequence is CAWSRRDRGRPFSANSPLHF. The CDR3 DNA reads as TGTGCCTGGAGCCGGAGGGACAGGGGCCGACCCTTTTCAGCTAATTCACCCCTCCACTTT.

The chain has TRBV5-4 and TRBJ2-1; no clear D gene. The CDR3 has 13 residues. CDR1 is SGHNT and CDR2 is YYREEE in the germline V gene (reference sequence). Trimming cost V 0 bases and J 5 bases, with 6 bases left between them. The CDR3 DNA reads TGTGCCAGCAGCTTGGTGCAGGACAATGAGCAGTTCTTC. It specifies CASSLVQDNEQFF.

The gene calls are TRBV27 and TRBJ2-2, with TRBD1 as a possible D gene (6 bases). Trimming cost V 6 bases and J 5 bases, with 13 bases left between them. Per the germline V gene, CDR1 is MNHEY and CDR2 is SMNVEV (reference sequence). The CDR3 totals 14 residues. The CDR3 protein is CASSIDRKTGELFF. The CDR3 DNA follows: TGTGCCAGCAGCATTGACAGGAAGACCGGGGAGCTGTTTTTT.

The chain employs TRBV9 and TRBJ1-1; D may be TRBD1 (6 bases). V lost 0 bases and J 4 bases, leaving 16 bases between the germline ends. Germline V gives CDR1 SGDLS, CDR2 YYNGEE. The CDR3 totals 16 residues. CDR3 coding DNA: TGTGCCAGCAGCGTAGCTACAGGGACGGTGGGCACTGAAGCTTTCTTT. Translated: CASSVATGTVGTEAFF.

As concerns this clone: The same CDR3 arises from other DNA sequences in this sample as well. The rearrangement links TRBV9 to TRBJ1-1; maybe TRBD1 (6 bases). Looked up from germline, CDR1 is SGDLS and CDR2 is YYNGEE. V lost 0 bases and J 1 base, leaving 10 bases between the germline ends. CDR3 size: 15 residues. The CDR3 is CASSVAPGQNTEAFF. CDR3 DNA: TGTGCCAGCAGCGTAGCCCCGGGACAGAACACTGAAGCTTTCTTT.

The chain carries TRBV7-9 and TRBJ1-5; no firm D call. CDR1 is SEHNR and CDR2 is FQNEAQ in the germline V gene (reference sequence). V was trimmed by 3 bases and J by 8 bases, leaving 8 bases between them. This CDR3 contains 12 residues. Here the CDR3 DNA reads TGTGCCAGCAGCTTGATGAGGGAGCCCCAGCATTTT. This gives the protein CASSLMREPQHF. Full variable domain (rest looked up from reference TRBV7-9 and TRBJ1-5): DTGVSQNPRHKITKRGQNVTFRCDPISEHNRLYWYRQTLGQGPEFLTYFQNEAQLEKSRLLSDRFSAERPKGSFSTLEIQRTEQGDSAMYLCASSLMREPQHFGDGTRLSIL.

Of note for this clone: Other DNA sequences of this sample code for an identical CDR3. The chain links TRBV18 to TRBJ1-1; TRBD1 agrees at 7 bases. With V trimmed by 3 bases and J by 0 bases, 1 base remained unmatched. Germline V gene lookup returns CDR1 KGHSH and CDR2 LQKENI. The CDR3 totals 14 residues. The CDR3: CASSPRGMNTEAFF. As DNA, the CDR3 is TGTGCCAGCTCACCCAGGGGGATGAACACTGAAGCTTTCTTT.

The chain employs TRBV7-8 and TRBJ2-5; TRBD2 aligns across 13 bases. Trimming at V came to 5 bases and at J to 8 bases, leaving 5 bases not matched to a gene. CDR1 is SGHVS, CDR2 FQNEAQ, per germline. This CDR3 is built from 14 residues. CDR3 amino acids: CASSPGLAGPTQYF. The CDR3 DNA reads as TGTGCCAGCAGCCCGGGACTAGCGGGGCCCACCCAGTACTTC.

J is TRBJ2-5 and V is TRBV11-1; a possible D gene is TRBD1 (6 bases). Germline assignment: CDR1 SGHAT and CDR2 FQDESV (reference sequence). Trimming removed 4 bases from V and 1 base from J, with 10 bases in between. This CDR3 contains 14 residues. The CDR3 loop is CASSYGQTQETQYF. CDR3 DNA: TGTGCCAGCAGCTACGGACAGACCCAAGAGACCCAGTACTTC.

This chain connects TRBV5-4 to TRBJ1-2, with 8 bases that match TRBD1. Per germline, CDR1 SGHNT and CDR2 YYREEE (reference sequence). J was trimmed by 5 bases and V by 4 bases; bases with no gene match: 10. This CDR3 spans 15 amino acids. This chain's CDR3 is CASSGDRGVSYGYTF. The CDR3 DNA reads TGTGCCAGCAGCGGAGACAGGGGAGTCTCGTATGGCTACACCTTC.

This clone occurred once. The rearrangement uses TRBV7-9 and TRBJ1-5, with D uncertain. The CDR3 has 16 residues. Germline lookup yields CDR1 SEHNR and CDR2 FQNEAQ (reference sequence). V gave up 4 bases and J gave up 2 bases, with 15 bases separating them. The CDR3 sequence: CASSSGSSVGNQPQHF. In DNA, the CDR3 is TGTGCCAGCAGCTCGGGCAGTTCAGTCGGCAATCAGCCCCAGCATTTT.

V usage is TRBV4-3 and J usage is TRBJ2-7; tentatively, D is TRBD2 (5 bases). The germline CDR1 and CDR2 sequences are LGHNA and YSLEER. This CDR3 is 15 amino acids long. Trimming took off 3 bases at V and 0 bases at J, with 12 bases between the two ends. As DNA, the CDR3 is TGCGCCAGCAGCCAGGAGGAACACCACTCCTACGAGCAGTACTTC. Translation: CASSQEEHHSYEQYF.

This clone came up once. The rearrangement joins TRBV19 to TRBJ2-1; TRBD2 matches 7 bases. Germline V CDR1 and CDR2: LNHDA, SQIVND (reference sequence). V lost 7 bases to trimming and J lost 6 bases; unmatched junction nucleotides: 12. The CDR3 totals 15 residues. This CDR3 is CASTDPGLPSNEQFF. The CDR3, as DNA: TGTGCCAGTACCGACCCGGGACTACCCAGCAATGAGCAGTTCTTC.

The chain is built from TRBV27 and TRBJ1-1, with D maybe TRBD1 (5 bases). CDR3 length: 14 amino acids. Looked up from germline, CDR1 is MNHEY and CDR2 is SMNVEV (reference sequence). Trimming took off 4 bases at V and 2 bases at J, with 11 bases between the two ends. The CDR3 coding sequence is TGTGCCAGCAGTTCAACGACAGCTAACACTGAAGCTTTCTTT. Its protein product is CASSSTTANTEAFF.

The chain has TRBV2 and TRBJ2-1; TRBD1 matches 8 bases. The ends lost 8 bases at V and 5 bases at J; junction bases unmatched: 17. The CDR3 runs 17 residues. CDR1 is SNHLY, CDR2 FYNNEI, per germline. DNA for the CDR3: TGTGCCAGCTTGCGGACAGGGAAATCACCAGGGCACAATGAGCAGTTCTTC. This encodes CASLRTGKSPGHNEQFF.

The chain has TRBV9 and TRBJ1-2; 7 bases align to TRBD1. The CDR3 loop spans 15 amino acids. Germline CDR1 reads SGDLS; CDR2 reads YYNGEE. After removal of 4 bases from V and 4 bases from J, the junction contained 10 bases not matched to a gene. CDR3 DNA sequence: TGTGCCAGCAGCCCATCGACAGGGATGGGCTATGGCTACACCTTC. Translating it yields CASSPSTGMGYGYTF.

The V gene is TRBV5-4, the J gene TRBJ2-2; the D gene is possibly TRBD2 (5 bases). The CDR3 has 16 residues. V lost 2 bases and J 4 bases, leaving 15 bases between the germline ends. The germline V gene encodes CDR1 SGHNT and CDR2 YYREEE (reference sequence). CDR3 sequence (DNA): TGTGCCAGCAGCTTAGGAGGACGAAGTGGCACCGGGGAGCTGTTTTTT. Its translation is CASSLGGRSGTGELFF.

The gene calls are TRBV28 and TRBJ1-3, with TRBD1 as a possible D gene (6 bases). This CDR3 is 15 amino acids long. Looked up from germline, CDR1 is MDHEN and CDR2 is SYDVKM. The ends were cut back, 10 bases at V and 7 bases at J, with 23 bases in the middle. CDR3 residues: CATRGFSGAVNTIYF. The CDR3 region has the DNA TGTGCCACCCGGGGTTTTTCGGGGGCTGTGAACACCATATATTTT. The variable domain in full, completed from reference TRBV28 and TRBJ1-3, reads DVKVTQSSRYLVKRTGEKVFLECVQDMDHENMFWYRQDPGLGLRLIYFSYDVKMKEKGDIPEGYSVSREKKERFSLILESASTNQTSMYLCATRGFSGAVNTIYFGEGSWLTVV.

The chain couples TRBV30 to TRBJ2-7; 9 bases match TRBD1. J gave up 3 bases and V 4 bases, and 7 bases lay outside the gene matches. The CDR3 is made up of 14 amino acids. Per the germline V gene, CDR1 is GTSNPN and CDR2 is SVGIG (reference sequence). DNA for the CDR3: TGTGCCTGGAACTGGGGACAGGGAAACTACGAGCAGTACTTC. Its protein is CAWNWGQGNYEQYF.

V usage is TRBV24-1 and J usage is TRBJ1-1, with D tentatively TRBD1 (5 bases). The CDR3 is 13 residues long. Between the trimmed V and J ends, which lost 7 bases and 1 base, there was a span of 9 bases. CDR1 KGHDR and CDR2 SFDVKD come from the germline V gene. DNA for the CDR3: TGTGCCACCAGGGGACTGCAGAACACTGAAGCTTTCTTT. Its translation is CATRGLQNTEAFF.

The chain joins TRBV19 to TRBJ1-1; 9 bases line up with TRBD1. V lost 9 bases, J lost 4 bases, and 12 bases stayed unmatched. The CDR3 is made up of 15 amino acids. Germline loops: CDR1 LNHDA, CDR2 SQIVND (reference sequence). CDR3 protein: CASTGQGFIGTEAFF. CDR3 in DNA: TGTGCCAGCACGGGACAGGGTTTTATAGGCACTGAAGCTTTCTTT. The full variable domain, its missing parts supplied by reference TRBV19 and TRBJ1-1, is DGGITQSPKYLFRKEGQNVTLSCEQNLNHDAMYWYRQDPGQGLRLIYYSQIVNDFQKGDIAEGYSVSREKKESFPLTVTSAQKNPTAFYLCASTGQGFIGTEAFFGQGTRLTVV.